This TCR beta chain comes out of a study of cytomegalovirus exposure and HLA in healthy donors (dated by TCRdb to 2017 to 2019). Context from the whole study: An earlier analysis of approximately 640 of the donors reported about 290 Gb of sequence data and around 110 million unique TCR beta sequences from about 200 million T cells. Around 330 gigabases of sequencing data and approximately 91 million unique TCR sequences made up an early release that covered over 550 HLA-typed donors. Among the roughly 400 genotyped donors, 75% to 90% belonged to the genetic ancestry cluster associated with self-reported Caucasian donors. The study aimed to test whether cataloging public T cell receptors could reveal signatures of past pathogen exposure. The study profiled the T cell repertoires of 550 to 700 subjects by immunosequencing and related them to cytomegalovirus serostatus. A separate validation cohort of about 110 different subjects was used in addition to the approximately 700-subject first cohort. The study combined high-throughput TCR immunosequencing, statistical association of individual TCRs with disease status, and machine learning to predict cytomegalovirus infection status. A later analysis re-examined previously published TCR beta repertoires from 600 to 700 donors and added high-resolution HLA genotyping to investigate patterns of TCR occurrence. Rather than using new phenotypic data, the later analysis identified candidate immune exposures from TCR beta sequences and from how often those sequences occurred across donors. In an earlier analysis of a few hundred of the donors, high-throughput TCR beta sequencing was used to judge whether each TCR beta V gene segment behaved as functional or pseudogenic. Donor age, sex, ethnicity and CMV serostatus were compiled together with the repertoire data. In a later genetic analysis, genome-wide SNP genotypes for about three fifths of the roughly 670 donors were used, and that subset was treated as a discovery cohort. All discovery cohort repertoires had been generated on a single sequencing platform. Both class I and class II loci were covered by HLA typing, at four-digit resolution. The number of donors typed differed by locus, with about 620-630 for A, B, C, DRB1 and DQB1, roughly 520 for DQA1, approximately 570 for DPA1, and around 460 for DPB1. Roughly 5 DR-DQ haplotypes were handled as single units for association and clustering because linkage in the cohort was strong. Among 398 genotyped donors of the cohort, an average of around 240,000 unique TCR beta nucleotide sequences was sequenced per donor, of which 15% to 20% were non-productive.

Worth noting for this clone: The antigen this receptor binds is unknown. No much larger clone is present one base from it, and per-base qualities are unavailable.

The CDR3, cysteine through phenylalanine, is 15 amino acids long. Only CDR3 DNA remains: 45 bases, in frame from the first base. According to the germline V gene, CDR1 reads SGHAT and CDR2 reads FQNNGV. The V end loses 5 bases and the J end loses 6 bases, and a stretch of 14 bases separates them. General study outcomes and caveats: A later genetic analysis reported fewer N-insertions in productive TCRs among donors in an Asian-associated ancestry cluster than the roughly 720-donor mean. A cluster of highly shared sequence variants was judged likely to represent a technical artifact of the sequencing pipeline. The classifier was reported to diagnose cytomegalovirus status with high specificity and sensitivity in both the original and validation cohorts. The authors suggested that the approach could potentially be generalized to other disease states and immunological phenotypes. A later genetic analysis associated a missense DCLRE1C variant with V-gene and J-gene trimming of TCR beta chains, and an independent cohort replicated the association. The earlier analysis of approximately 540 of the donors excluded roughly 17 rarely observed V segments, including chromosome 9 orphons, because counts were too low. Because HLA typing was unavailable for some donors at each locus, only the typed subset was used in association tests. In an earlier analysis of fewer than 700 of the donors, most TCR beta V segments appeared in productive rearrangements about 87% or about 30% of the time, broadly matching IMGT annotations. A later analysis found that HLA-associated TCR beta chains were more clonally expanded and had lower generation probabilities than equally common non-associated chains. In a later analysis, 16,951 TCR beta sequences were associated with specific HLA alleles at a false discovery rate of 0.05. Some IMGT-functional V segments, including TRBV6-2 and TRBV6-3, could not be told apart with the 87-base-pair reads, so those segments were excluded. In a later analysis, most CMV-associated TCR beta chains were found to appear HLA-restricted, with HLA associations seemingly driven largely by CMV exposure. Presence/absence analyses assumed roughly uniform sequencing depth across donors, an assumption that may not hold. Only TCR beta chains were sequenced in this cohort, and the absence of alpha or paired-chain data limited detectable features. Correlated functional status among segregating V segments might be attributable to linkage disequilibrium, but an unknown experimental factor could not be ruled out. A further reported finding was that TCR beta sequences accurately predicted the HLA-A and HLA-B alleles for most subjects in the first cohort. CMV serostatus was the only immune exposure information available for the cohort. A few of the identified cytomegalovirus-associated TCR beta chains were confirmed in vitro to be specific for cytomegalovirus antigens. In a later analysis, TCR association rates were found to vary across HLA loci, with the most associated TCRs seen for DRB1 alleles and the fewest for HLA-C alleles. Strong co-occurrence of HLA alleles, especially DR and DQ, made assigning TCR associations to individual alleles difficult. Most TCR sequences were observed very rarely across donors, whereas some public TCRs were present in many individuals. The study listed 170 or so TCR beta chains as associated with cytomegalovirus. A later analysis reported that several top co-occurrence clusters appeared linked to parvovirus B19, influenza, CMV and Epstein-Barr virus.

Library creation used the immunoSEQ multiplex PCR assay. For the multiplex PCR, a mixture combining 60 forward primers for TCR Vbeta segments and 13 reverse primers for TCR Jbeta segments was used. A multiplex PCR assay on genomic DNA amplified the CDR3 region of rearranged TCR beta genes. Amplified TCR beta libraries were sequenced as 87-base-pair reads on the Illumina HiSeq System. As for the authors' bioinformatics: A later analysis tallied around 87 million unique TCR beta chains across the roughly 610 repertoires, and about 10 million of those chains were shared by two or more donors. Raw reads were error-corrected and collapsed into unique sequences by a nearest-neighbor algorithm in which closely related sequences were merged to remove PCR and sequencing errors. Alignment of CDR3 sequences to IMGT reference sequences was used to assign V, D and J gene segments. For a sequence to be retained, a match of at least six nucleotides to both a V gene segment and a J gene segment was required. A rearrangement counted as productive if the CDR3 had no stop codons and remained in frame with V and J, and every other rearrangement counted as non-productive. Following IMGT convention, CDR3 was defined as the stretch from the second conserved V-encoded cysteine to the conserved J-encoded phenylalanine. In an earlier analysis of more than 550 of the donors, sequences lacking an unambiguous match to a single V gene segment were excluded. In an earlier analysis of several hundred of the donors, V segments were called functional above 56.7% productive rearrangements and were called segregating when the between-donor standard deviation exceeded 5%. A statistical classification framework was built for diagnosing cytomegalovirus status from the catalog of TCR beta chain sequences. In a later analysis, V and J genes were assigned by comparing TCR nucleotide sequences against IMGT/GENE-DB human TR gene sequences. A later analysis assigned CDR3 sequences and most-parsimonious VDJ recombination scenarios with the TCRdist pipeline. In a later analysis, every TCR beta chain was defined by the combination of its CDR3 amino acid sequence and its V-gene family, and reads without a unique V-gene family were dropped. To address suspected cross-contamination and a sequencing artifact, a later analysis removed approximately 590 highly shared, low-generation-probability nucleotide sequences. For each public chain, a later analysis derived a clonal expansion index from normalized ranks of inferred template counts within each repertoire. In a later analysis, generation probabilities were computed with a VDJ recombination model fitted to out-of-frame rearrangements, and the resulting probabilities were checked against IGoR. In a later analysis, hypergeometric tests were used to score TCR-TCR, TCR-HLA and TCR-CMV co-occurrence, with a repertoire-size bias correction applied to TCR pairs. In a later analysis, false discovery rates were estimated by permuting HLA or CMV assignments 20 times. In a later analysis, co-occurring TCRs were grouped using DBSCAN, with TCRdist sequence similarity added in when clustering inside HLA-allele-positive subsets. Repertoires with fewer than 30,000 or more than 120,000 public chains, plus five repertoires with anomalous nucleotide sharing, were excluded from co-occurrence clustering. This immuneACCESS table, as held by TCRdb, lists in-frame sequences with V and J called but not all clones. Of the missing ones, under half trace to an unresolved V gene in checked studies; the others have no known cause. V, J and clone size are taken as reported in that table, and D and trimming were inferred from the DNA itself. For this sample there are over 30,000 clones; more than 80% appear just once. About an eighth of the sample belongs to the ten largest clones.

The cohort comprised 550 to 700 healthy bone marrow donors. Cohort members were all nominally healthy when sampled, although unrecorded immune exposures were likely present. The donor tested CMV seropositive and was one of the 289 seropositive cohort members. Every donor gave a peripheral blood sample, and the peripheral blood mononuclear cells from that sample were used for TCR beta sequencing. The Qiagen DNeasy Blood Extraction Kit was used to extract genomic DNA from the blood cell samples. The sequence was obtained from a woman in her forties in good health and CMV-seropositive. What was sequenced was PBMCs. The rearrangement joined TRBV11-2 to TRBJ1-6; perhaps TRBD1 is the D gene, with 5 bases matching. The DNA sequence reads TGTGCCAGCAGCCCGATGATTGACAGTAATTCACCCCTCCACTTT. This encodes CASSPMIDSNSPLHF.